Each of the 25 T cell receptor beta chains below was sequenced from the same sample in a study of T-cell memory formation after mild COVID-19. TCRdb fed the 5' RACE reads into MiXCR, producing one record per CDR3 protein. The data contain approximately 98,000 distinct CDR3 sequences, over 15% of them seen just once; the ten biggest clones take up around 5.5%. The material sequenced was PBMCs or a T cell subset sorted from them (not recorded which). The receptor source for this set is a man between 18 and 35 years old who had mild COVID-19 (a few samples of this study predate the infection). Cell type and time point are not known.

This chain connects TRBV5-4 to TRBJ1-6, with unresolved D. V lost 1 base, J lost 8 bases, and 13 bases lay in between. There are 15 residues in the CDR3. In germline, CDR1 is SGHNT, CDR2 YYREEE (reference sequence). The CDR3 here is CASSLPGSRDSPLHF. The CDR3 DNA sequence: TGTGCCAGCAGCTTGCCCGGAAGTAGGGATTCACCCCTCCACTTT.

This chain links TRBV29-1 with TRBJ1-1, with D tentatively TRBD1 (5 bases). V lost 7 bases and J lost 0, with 15 bases in between. The CDR3 has 14 residues. Germline CDR1 and CDR2: SQVTM and ANQGSEA. DNA of the CDR3: TGCAGCGCCGCGGCGACAGTCATGAACACTGAAGCTTTCTTT. This sequence encodes CSAAATVMNTEAFF.

This rearrangement joins TRBV27 to TRBJ1-6; weak D call: TRBD1 (5 bases). Germline CDR1 is MNHEY and CDR2 is SMNVEV (reference sequence). The CDR3 runs to 18 residues. V lost 2 bases and J 10 bases, leaving 24 bases between the germline ends. The DNA for the CDR3 is TGTGCCAGCAGTTTAACCTCAACCTCGGGATTGAGGGGATCACCCCTCCACTTT. It specifies CASSLTSTSGLRGSPLHF.

This clonotype was seen at least ten times. DNA for the CDR3: TGTGCCAGCAGCCCTACTTCGGGCTATGGCTACACCTTC. Protein sequence: CASSPTSGYGYTF. The chain couples TRBV7-2 to TRBJ1-2, with no clear D. Germline loops: CDR1 SGHTA, CDR2 FQGNSA. The CDR3 covers 13 residues. Trimming removed 5 bases from V and 4 bases from J, with 11 bases in between.

In its sample, this clonotype was seen a few times. The chain links TRBV28 to TRBJ2-5; 10 nucleotides agree with TRBD2. The ends lost 8 bases at V and 5 bases at J; junction bases unmatched: 11. The CDR3 length is 15 residues. The germline CDR1 and CDR2 sequences are MDHEN and SYDVKM. DNA for the CDR3: TGTGCCAGCCTCTCAGCGGGGGGGCCGGAGGAGACCCAGTACTTC. Translating gives CASLSAGGPEETQYF.

This clonotype appeared a few times. The genes are TRBV20-1 and TRBJ1-6; the match to TRBD1 covers 7 bases. Germline-derived CDR1 and CDR2 are DFQATT and SNEGSKA (reference sequence). Trimming cost V 3 bases and J 6 bases; bases outside gene matches: 8. CDR3 length: 15 amino acids. The CDR3, as DNA: TGCAGTGCTAGTTGGCAGGGGGGAGGTAATTCACCCCTCCACTTT. It yields the protein CSASWQGGGNSPLHF.

This chain connects TRBV7-2 to TRBJ2-1; 11 bases fit TRBD2. CDR3 length: 16 residues. Germline assignment: CDR1 SGHTA and CDR2 FQGNSA. J gave up 2 bases and V 5 bases, and 5 bases lay outside the gene matches. The DNA of the CDR3 is TGTGCCAGCAGCACCCGGGGACTAGCGGCCTACAATGAGCAGTTCTTC. Amino acid sequence: CASSTRGLAAYNEQFF.

The table lists this clonotype with a few counts. This chain connects TRBV7-2 to TRBJ1-2, with D perhaps TRBD1 (5 bases). Trimming shortened V by 5 bases and J by 3 bases, and 10 bases separated the two germline ends. This CDR3 contains 13 residues. Germline loops: CDR1 SGHTA, CDR2 FQGNSA. CDR3 residues: CASSMRGYYGYTF. The CDR3 DNA follows: TGTGCCAGCAGCATGCGGGGGTACTATGGCTACACCTTC.

This chain uses TRBV12-3 or TRBV12-4 with TRBJ1-4; D is uncertain. V was cut by 2 bases and J by 8 bases, with 9 bases left in between. The CDR3 sequence is 13 residues long. CDR3: CASSLTRTEKLFF. CDR3 nucleotides: TGTGCCAGCAGTTTAACCCGTACCGAAAAACTGTTTTTT.

V is TRBV7-2 and J is TRBJ1-4, with D perhaps matching TRBD1 (6 bases). The CDR3 sequence is 15 residues long. In germline, CDR1 is SGHTA, CDR2 FQGNSA. Trimming removed 2 bases from V and 7 bases from J, with 14 bases in between. This CDR3 reads CASSLTPRGGEKLFF. The CDR3 bases are TGTGCCAGCAGCTTAACCCCCAGGGGCGGTGAAAAACTGTTTTTT. The full variable domain, its missing parts supplied by reference TRBV7-2 and TRBJ1-4, is GAGVSQSPSNKVTEKGKDVELRCDPISGHTALYWYRQSLGQGLEFLIYFQGNSAPDKSGLPSDRFSAERTGGSVSTLTIQRTQQEDSAVYLCASSLTPRGGEKLFFGSGTQLSVL.

This chain connects TRBV10-3 to TRBJ2-2, with 7 bases fitting TRBD1. This CDR3 has 14 amino acids. The germline V gene encodes CDR1 ENHRY and CDR2 SYGVKD. Unmatched junction bases numbered 3, after V lost 3 bases and J lost 5 bases. CDR3 residues: CAISETGDTGELFF. CDR3 bases: TGTGCCATCAGTGAAACAGGGGATACCGGGGAGCTGTTTTTT.

This clonotype was seen only a few times. The chain couples TRBV7-9 to TRBJ2-5; D is unclear. The CDR3 runs 12 residues. Germline lookup yields CDR1 SEHNR and CDR2 FQNEAQ (reference sequence). V was trimmed by 5 bases and J by 5 bases, leaving 9 bases between them. CDR3 protein: CASSPIGETQYF. The CDR3 DNA follows: TGTGCCAGCAGCCCGATAGGGGAGACCCAGTACTTC.

The chain recombines TRBV9 with TRBJ2-1, with 9 bases matching TRBD1. The CDR3 runs 16 residues. Unmatched junction bases numbered 15, after V lost 4 bases and J lost 10 bases. CDR1 and CDR2 from the germline V gene are SGDLS and YYNGEE. The CDR3 region is CASSPGAPGQGREQFF. DNA of the CDR3: TGTGCCAGCAGCCCTGGGGCCCCGGGACAGGGCAGGGAGCAGTTCTTC.

V usage is TRBV5-6 and J usage is TRBJ2-1, with 7 bases aligning to TRBD1. V lost 0 bases and J lost 9; bases outside the gene matches: 9. This CDR3 region has 15 residues. The germline CDR1 and CDR2 sequences are SGHDT and YYEEEE. As DNA, the CDR3 is TGTGCCAGCAGCTTGGACAGGGGCTTTATAGGTGAGCAGTTCTTC. This encodes CASSLDRGFIGEQFF.

This clonotype was found a few times. This sequence joins TRBV9 and TRBJ2-1, with D tentatively TRBD1 or TRBD2 (6 bases each). Germline V gene data show CDR1 as SGDLS and CDR2 as YYNGEE. The V end was cut by 4 bases, the J end by 6 bases, with 11 bases between. The CDR3 extends over 13 amino acids. The CDR3 sequence: CASSIPGANEQFF. The CDR3 DNA follows: TGTGCCAGCAGCATTCCGGGGGCCAATGAGCAGTTCTTC.

This clonotype has more than one count but fewer than ten. The chain couples TRBV20-1 to TRBJ2-7; no definite D call. The V end was cut by 6 bases, the J end by 0 bases, with 15 bases between. Looked up from germline, CDR1 is DFQATT and CDR2 is SNEGSKA (reference sequence). This CDR3 has 14 residues. The CDR3 sequence is CSAKARNSSYEQYV. The CDR3 DNA reads TGCAGTGCGAAGGCCCGGAACAGCTCCTACGAGCAGTACGTC.

This clonotype was detected a few times. The genes are TRBV18 and TRBJ2-1; 10 bases match TRBD2. This CDR3 has 16 amino acids. V lost 0 bases to trimming and J lost 7 bases; unmatched junction nucleotides: 6. Germline CDR1 KGHSH, CDR2 LQKENI. Here the CDR3 DNA reads TGTGCCAGCTCACCACCCGGCCAGCGGGGGGGGAATGAGCAGTTCTTC. Residues: CASSPPGQRGGNEQFF. Using reference TRBV18 and TRBJ2-1 for the parts outside the CDR3, the full variable domain is NAGVMQNPRHLVRRRGQEARLRCSPMKGHSHVYWYRQLPEEGLKFMVYLQKENIIDESGMPKERFSAEFPKEGPSILRIQQVVRGDSAAYFCASSPPGQRGGNEQFFGPGTRLTVL.

The chain employs TRBV7-2 and TRBJ1-1, with TRBD1 matching over 10 bases. After removal of 5 bases from V and 8 bases from J, the junction contained 8 bases not matched to a gene. CDR3 length equals 14 residues. From germline, CDR1 is SGHTA and CDR2 FQGNSA. The CDR3 is CASSRRTGGEEAFF. The CDR3 DNA follows: TGTGCCAGCAGCCGGAGGACAGGGGGAGAAGAAGCTTTCTTT. The full variable domain, with the rest looked up from reference TRBV7-2 and TRBJ1-1, is GAGVSQSPSNKVTEKGKDVELRCDPISGHTALYWYRQSLGQGLEFLIYFQGNSAPDKSGLPSDRFSAERTGGSVSTLTIQRTQQEDSAVYLCASSRRTGGEEAFFGQGTRLTVV.

This clonotype was observed a handful of times. V and J are TRBV7-2 and TRBJ2-5, with D unclear. V lost 3 bases, J lost 5 bases, and 16 bases lay in between. CDR3 length: 15 amino acids. Germline-derived CDR1 and CDR2 are SGHTA and FQGNSA. The DNA for the CDR3 is TGTGCCAGCAGCTTCCGACGGTCCCACGGGGAGACCCAGTACTTC. Translation gives CASSFRRSHGETQYF.

This clonotype came up a few times. This chain links TRBV12-3 or TRBV12-4 with TRBJ2-5; tentatively, D is TRBD2 (5 bases). The CDR3 sequence is 13 residues long. V lost 3 bases to trimming and J lost 7 bases, with 12 bases between them. The DNA for the CDR3 is TGTGCCAGCAGTTTGGTTATAGGAGGGACCCAGTACTTC. Encoded protein: CASSLVIGGTQYF.

The V and J genes are TRBV12-3 or TRBV12-4 and TRBJ2-1; 12 bases align to TRBD2. After removal of 4 bases from V and 4 bases from J, the junction contained 5 bases not matched to a gene. This CDR3 comprises 16 residues. In DNA, the CDR3 is TGTGCCAGCAGTTCCGGACTAGCGGGGCTATACAATGAGCAGTTCTTC. Protein sequence: CASSSGLAGLYNEQFF.

J is TRBJ2-5 and V is TRBV11-2, with 13 bases identical to TRBD2. V shed 6 bases, J shed 5 bases, and the junction held 15 bases outside the gene matches. Per germline, CDR1 SGHAT and CDR2 FQNNGV. The CDR3 covers 18 residues. CDR3 region: CASRRTSGGVPGWETQYF. CDR3 nucleotide sequence: TGTGCCAGCAGGCGTACTAGCGGGGGGGTCCCCGGCTGGGAGACCCAGTACTTC.

The chain is built from TRBV5-1 and TRBJ1-1; D gene unclear. Deletions cut 1 base from V and 0 bases from J, with 10 bases between. Looked up from germline, CDR1 is SGHRS and CDR2 is YFSETQ. The CDR3 is 15 amino acids. CDR3 in amino acids: CASSLSGQLNTEAFF. The CDR3 nucleotides read TGCGCCAGCAGCTTGTCTGGGCAGTTGAACACTGAAGCTTTCTTT.

The chain uses TRBV30 and TRBJ2-6; TRBD1 agrees at 8 bases. V dropped 5 bases and J dropped 4; count of bases not matched to a gene: 13. CDR3 length: 17 amino acids. Germline CDR1 is GTSNPN and CDR2 is SVGIG (reference sequence). CDR3 residues: CAWERTGKSWGANVLTF. The CDR3 DNA reads TGTGCCTGGGAGAGGACAGGGAAATCATGGGGGGCCAACGTCCTGACTTTC.

This clonotype was seen ten or more times. The genes are TRBV6-6 and TRBJ1-5, with D hard to call. CDR3 length: 14 amino acids. The V and J ends lost 8 bases and 6 bases respectively, with 17 bases between them. The germline V gene has CDR1 MNHNY and CDR2 SVGAGI (reference sequence). The CDR3 coding sequence is TGTGCCAGCTTTGAGCCGGCGGAGGCTCAGCCCCAGCATTTT. Amino acid sequence: CASFEPAEAQPQHF.